This entry concerns a single T cell receptor beta chain. Data came from immunoSEQ multiplex PCR; TCRdb stores just in-frame clones and leaves some out. The sample carries approximately 93,000 clones, about 93% recorded once. This sample was included in a study of technical replicates of blood from a few donors. There are 14 residues in the CDR3. CDR1 and CDR2 (germline): MDHEN, SYDVKM. V was clipped by 9 bases and J by 3 bases; unmatched bases: 6. Sequenced sample: T cells isolated from PBMCs. The V gene is TRBV28, the J gene TRBJ2-7; TRBD2 aligns across 12 bases. The TCR sequence derives from a human donor in good health. CDR3 bases: TGTGCCAGTGGCCCGGGACTAGCGGGCTACGAGCAGTACTTC. Amino acid sequence: CASGPGLAGYEQYF.